This T cell receptor (beta chain) was sequenced during a study of cytomegalovirus exposure and HLA in healthy donors. Study-level findings and limits: Among TCR beta chains, those listed as cytomegalovirus-associated numbered fewer than 200.

Comments on this clone: Antigen specificity is unknown.

Trimming shortened V by 6 bases and J by 3 bases, and 9 bases separated the two germline ends. This CDR3 contains 13 residues. CDR1 and CDR2 from the germline V gene are LNHDA and SQIVND (reference sequence). The primer mix had 60 Vbeta and 13 Jbeta primers. TCRdb keeps only in-frame clones here, not all; method: immunoSEQ multiplex PCR. This table holds 150,000 or so clones, around 80% found once. The receptor was derived from a man aged 18 to 29 in good health and CMV-seropositive. V is TRBV19 and J is TRBJ1-5; D not resolved. Sequenced input: PBMCs. The CDR3 coding sequence is TGTGCCAGTAGACCTCAGATCAATCAGCCCCAGCATTTT. It codes for CASRPQINQPQHF.